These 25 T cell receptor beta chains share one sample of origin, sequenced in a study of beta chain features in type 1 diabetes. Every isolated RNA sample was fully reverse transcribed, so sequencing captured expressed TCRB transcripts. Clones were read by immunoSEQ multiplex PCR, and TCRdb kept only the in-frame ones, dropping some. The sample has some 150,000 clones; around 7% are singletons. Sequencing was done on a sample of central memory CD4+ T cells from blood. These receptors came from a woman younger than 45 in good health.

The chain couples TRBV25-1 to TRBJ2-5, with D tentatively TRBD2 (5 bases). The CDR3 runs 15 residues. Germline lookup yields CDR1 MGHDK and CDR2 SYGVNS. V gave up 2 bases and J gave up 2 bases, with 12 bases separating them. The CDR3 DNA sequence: TGTGCCAGCAGTGAAGATAGAGTAGCGCAAGAGACCCAGTACTTC. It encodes CASSEDRVAQETQYF. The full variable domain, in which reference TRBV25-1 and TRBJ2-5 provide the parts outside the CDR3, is EADIYQTPRYLVIGTGKKITLECSQTMGHDKMYWYQQDPGMELHLIHYSYGVNSTEKGDLSSESTVSRIRTEHFPLTLESARPSHTSQYLCASSEDRVAQETQYFGPGTRLLVL.

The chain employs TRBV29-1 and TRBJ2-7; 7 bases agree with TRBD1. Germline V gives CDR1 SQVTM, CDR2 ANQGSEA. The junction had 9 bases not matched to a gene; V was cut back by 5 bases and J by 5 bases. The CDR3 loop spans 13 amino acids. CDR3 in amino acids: CSVPDRASHEQYF. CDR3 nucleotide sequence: TGCAGCGTTCCCGACAGGGCATCTCACGAGCAGTACTTC.

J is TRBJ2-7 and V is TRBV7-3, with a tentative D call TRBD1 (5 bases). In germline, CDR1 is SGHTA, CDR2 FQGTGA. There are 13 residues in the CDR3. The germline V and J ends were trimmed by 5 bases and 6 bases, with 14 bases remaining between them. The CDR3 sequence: CASSPSGLGEQYF. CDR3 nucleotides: TGTGCCAGCAGCCCATCAGGGTTAGGCGAGCAGTACTTC.

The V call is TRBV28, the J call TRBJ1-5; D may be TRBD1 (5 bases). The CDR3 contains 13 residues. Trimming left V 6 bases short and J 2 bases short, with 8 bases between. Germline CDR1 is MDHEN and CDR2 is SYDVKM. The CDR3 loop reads CASSPTGNQPQHF. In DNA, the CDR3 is TGTGCCAGCAGCCCGACAGGCAATCAGCCCCAGCATTTT.

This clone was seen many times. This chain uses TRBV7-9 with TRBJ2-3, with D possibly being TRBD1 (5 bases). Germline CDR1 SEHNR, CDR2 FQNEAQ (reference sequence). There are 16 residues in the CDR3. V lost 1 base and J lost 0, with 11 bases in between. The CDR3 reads CASSLELGRSTDTQYF. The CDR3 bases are TGTGCCAGCAGCTTAGAATTGGGGCGGAGCACAGATACGCAGTATTTT.

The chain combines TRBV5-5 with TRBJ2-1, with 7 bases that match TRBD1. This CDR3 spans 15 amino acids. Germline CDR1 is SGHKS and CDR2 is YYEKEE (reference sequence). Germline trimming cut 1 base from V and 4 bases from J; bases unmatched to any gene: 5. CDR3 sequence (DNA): TGTGCCAGCAGCTTGTTAGGACAGGAGTACAATGAGCAGTTCTTC. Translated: CASSLLGQEYNEQFF.

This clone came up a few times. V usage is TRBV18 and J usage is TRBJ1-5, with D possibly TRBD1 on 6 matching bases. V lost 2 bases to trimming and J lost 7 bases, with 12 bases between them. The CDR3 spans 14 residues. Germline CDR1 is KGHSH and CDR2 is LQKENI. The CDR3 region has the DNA TGTGCCAGCTCACCAGCAGGGGAACGACAGCCCCAGCATTTT. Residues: CASSPAGERQPQHF.

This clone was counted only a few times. The CDR3 region has the DNA TGTGCCAGCAGCCAAGATGAGTCCCCCTACAATGAGCAGTTCTTC. Its protein product is CASSQDESPYNEQFF. This rearrangement joins TRBV4-2 to TRBJ2-1; D remains ambiguous. Germline CDR1 is LGHNA and CDR2 is YNFKEQ. V shed 0 bases and J shed 2 bases, with 8 bases lying between them. The CDR3 consists of 15 residues.

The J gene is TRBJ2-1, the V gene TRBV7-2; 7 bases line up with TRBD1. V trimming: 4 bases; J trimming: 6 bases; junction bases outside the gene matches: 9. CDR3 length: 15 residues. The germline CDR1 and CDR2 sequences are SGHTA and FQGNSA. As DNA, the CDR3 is TGTGCCAGCAGCTCATTCGGGTCAGGGGGCAATGAGCAGTTCTTC. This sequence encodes CASSSFGSGGNEQFF.

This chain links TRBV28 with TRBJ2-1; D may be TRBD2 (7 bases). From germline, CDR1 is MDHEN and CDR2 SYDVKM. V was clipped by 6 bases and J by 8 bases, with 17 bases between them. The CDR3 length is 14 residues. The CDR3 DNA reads TGTGCCAGCAGCGCGGGAACAGGGAGGGATGAGCAGTTCTTC. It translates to CASSAGTGRDEQFF.

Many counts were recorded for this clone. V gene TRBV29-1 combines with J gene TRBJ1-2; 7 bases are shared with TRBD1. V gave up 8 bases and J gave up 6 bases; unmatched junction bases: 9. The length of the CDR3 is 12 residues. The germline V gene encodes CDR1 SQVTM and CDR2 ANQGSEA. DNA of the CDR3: TGCAGCACCCGGGAGGGGGCCGATGGCTACACCTTC. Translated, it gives CSTREGADGYTF. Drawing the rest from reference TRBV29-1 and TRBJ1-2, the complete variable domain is SAVISQKPSRDICQRGTSLTIQCQVDSQVTMMFWYRQQPGQSLTLIATANQGSEATYESGFVIDKFPISRPNLTFSTLTVSNMSPEDSSIYLCSTREGADGYTFGSGTRLTVV.

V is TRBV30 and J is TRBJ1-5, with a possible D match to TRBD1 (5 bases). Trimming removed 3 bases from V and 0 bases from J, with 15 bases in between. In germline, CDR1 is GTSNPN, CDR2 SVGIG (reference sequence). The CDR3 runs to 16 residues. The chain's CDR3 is CAWRSKRGVSNQPQHF. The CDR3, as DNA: TGTGCCTGGAGATCGAAAAGGGGCGTTAGCAATCAGCCCCAGCATTTT.

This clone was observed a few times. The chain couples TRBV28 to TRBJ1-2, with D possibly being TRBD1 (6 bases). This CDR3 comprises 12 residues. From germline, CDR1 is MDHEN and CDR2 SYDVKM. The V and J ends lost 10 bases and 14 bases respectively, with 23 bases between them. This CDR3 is CATRGAQGRKTF. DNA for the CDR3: TGTGCCACCCGGGGGGCCCAAGGAAGAAAAACCTTC.

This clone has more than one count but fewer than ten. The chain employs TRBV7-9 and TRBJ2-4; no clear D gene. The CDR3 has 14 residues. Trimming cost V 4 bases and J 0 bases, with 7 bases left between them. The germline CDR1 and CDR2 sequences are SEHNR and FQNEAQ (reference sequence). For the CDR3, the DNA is TGTGCCAGCAGCTCCAGACTAGCCAAAAACATTCAGTACTTC. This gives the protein CASSSRLAKNIQYF.

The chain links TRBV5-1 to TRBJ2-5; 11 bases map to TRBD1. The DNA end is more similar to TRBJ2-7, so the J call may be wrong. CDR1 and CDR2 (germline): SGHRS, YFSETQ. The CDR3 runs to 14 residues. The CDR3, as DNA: TGCGCCAGCAGCATCGGACAGGGGGCGTACGAGCAGTACTTC. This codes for CASSIGQGAYEQYF.

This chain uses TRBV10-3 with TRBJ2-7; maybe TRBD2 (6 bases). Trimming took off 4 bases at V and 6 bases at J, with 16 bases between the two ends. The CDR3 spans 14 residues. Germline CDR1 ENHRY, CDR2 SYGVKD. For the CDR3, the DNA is TGTGCCATCAGTGGTAGACTAGGGATCTCCGAGCAGTACTTC. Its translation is CAISGRLGISEQYF.

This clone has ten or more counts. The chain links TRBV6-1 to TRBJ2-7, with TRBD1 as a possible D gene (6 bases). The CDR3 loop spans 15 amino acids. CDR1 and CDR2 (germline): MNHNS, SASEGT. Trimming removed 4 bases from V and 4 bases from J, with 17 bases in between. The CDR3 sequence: CASSGNDRLKYEQYF. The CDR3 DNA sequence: TGTGCCAGCAGTGGAAACGACAGGTTAAAGTACGAGCAGTACTTC.

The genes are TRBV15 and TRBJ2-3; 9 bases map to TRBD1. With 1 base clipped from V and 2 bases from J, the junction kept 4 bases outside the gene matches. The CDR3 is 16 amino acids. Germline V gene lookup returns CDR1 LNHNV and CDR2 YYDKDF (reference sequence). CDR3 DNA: TGTGCCACCAGCAGAGGGGGGACAGGGCACACAGATACGCAGTATTTT. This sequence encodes CATSRGGTGHTDTQYF.

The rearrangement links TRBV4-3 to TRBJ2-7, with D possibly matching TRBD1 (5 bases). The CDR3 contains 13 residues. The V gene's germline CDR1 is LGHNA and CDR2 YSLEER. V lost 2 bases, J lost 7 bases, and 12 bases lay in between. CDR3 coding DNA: TGCGCCAGCAGCCAACGGACATTAGGGGAGCAGTACTTC. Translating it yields CASSQRTLGEQYF.

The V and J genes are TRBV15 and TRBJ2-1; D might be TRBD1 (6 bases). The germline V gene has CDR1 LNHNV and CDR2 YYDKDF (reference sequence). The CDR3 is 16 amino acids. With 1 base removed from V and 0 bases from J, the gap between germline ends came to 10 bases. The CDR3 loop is CATSRVGAVSYNEQFF. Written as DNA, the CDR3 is TGTGCCACCAGCAGAGTGGGGGCGGTCTCCTACAATGAGCAGTTCTTC.

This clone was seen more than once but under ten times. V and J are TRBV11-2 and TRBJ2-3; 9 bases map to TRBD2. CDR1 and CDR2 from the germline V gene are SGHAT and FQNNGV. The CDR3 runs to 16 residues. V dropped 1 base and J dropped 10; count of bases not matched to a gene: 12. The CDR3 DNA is TGTGCCAGCAGCTTAGCTGTAGCGGGAGAGAGAGCATCGCAGTATTTT. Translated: CASSLAVAGERASQYF. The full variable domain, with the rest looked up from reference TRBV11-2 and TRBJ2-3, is EAGVAQSPRYKIIEKRQSVAFWCNPISGHATLYWYQQILGQGPKLLIQFQNNGVVDDSQLPKDRFSAERLKGVDSTLKIQPAKLEDSAVYLCASSLAVAGERASQYFGPGTRLTVL.

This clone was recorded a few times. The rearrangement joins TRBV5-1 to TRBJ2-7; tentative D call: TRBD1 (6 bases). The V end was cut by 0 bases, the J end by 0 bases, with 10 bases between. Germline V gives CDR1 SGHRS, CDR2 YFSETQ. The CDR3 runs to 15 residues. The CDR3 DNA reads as TGCGCCAGCAGCTTGGCCACAGGGCTCTCCTACGAGCAGTACTTC. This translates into CASSLATGLSYEQYF.

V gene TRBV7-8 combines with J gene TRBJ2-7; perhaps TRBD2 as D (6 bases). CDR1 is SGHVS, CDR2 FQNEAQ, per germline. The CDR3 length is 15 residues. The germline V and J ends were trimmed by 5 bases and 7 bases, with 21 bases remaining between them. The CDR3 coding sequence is TGTGCCAGCAGCCCTTCTGCGGGAAGCGTTAGGGAGCAGTACTTC. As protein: CASSPSAGSVREQYF.

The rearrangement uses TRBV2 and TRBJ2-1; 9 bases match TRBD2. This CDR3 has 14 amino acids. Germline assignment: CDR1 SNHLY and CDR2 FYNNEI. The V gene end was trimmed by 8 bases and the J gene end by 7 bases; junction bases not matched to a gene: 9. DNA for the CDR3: TGTGCCAGCCGGGCTAGCGGGGCCTTAAATGAGCAGTTCTTC. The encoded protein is CASRASGALNEQFF.

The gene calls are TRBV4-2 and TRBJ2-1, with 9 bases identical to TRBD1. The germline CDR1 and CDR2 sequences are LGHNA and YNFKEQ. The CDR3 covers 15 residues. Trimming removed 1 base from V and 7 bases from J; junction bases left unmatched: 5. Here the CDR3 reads CASSQAGTGLNEQFF. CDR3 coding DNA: TGTGCCAGCAGCCAAGCGGGGACAGGGTTGAATGAGCAGTTCTTC.